Given below is one TCR beta chain in context. Repertoires were generated with immunoSEQ multiplex PCR, while TCRdb's copy carries only in-frame clones and drops some. Among fewer than 400,000 clones listed, approximately 91% were seen once. The sample originates from a study of blood T cell repertoires in COVID-19. From germline, CDR1 is SNHLY and CDR2 FYNNEI. This CDR3 is 15 amino acids long. V gave up 4 bases and J gave up 3 bases; unmatched junction bases: 6. Sequenced input: PBMCs or T cells enriched from blood (not recorded which). This TCR derives from a woman in her 30s who had been exposed to COVID-19. V usage is TRBV2 and J usage is TRBJ1-5, with 7 bases lining up with TRBD1. The CDR3 bases are TGTGCCAGCAGTGGCCGGGACAGCCTCAATCAGCCCCAGCATTTT. It encodes CASSGRDSLNQPQHF.